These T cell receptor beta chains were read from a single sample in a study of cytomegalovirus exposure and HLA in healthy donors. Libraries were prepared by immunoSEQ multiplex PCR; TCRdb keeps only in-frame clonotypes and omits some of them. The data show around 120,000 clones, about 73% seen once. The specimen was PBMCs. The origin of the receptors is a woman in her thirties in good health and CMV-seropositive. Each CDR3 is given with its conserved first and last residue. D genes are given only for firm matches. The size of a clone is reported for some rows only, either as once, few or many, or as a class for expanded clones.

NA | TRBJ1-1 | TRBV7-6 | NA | TGTGCCAGCAGCGCCGGAGTGACAGGGAACACTGAAGCTTTCTTT | CASSAGVTGNTEAFF
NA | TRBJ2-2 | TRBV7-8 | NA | TGTGCCAGCAGCCTGGAGTTTGGGACTTCGAACACCGGGGAGCTGTTTTTT | CASSLEFGTSNTGELFF
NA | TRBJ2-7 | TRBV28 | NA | TGTGCCAGCAGTTTCGTAGCCCCGGGCGAGCAGTACTTC | CASSFVAPGEQYF
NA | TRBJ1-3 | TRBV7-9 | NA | TGTGCCAGCAGCCTACCGCCGCGGTTGTCTGGCAACACCATATATTTT | CASSLPPRLSGNTIYF
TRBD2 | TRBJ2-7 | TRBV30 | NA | TGTGCCTGGAGAAATCCCGGGACTAGCGGGGGGAATATCTACGAGCAGTACTTC | CAWRNPGTSGGNIYEQYF
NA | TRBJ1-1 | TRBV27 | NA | TGTGCCAGCAGTTTATTGCGGAGACGAGAAACTTTCTTT | CASSLLRRRETFF
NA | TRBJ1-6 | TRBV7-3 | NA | TGTGCCAGCAGCTCCAGAAGCTCCTATAATTCACCCCTCCACTTT | CASSSRSSYNSPLHF
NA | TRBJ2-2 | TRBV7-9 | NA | TGTGCCAGCAGCTTAGTCGTGGGGGGACCGAACACCGGGGAGCTGTTTTTT | CASSLVVGGPNTGELFF
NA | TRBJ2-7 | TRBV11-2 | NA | TGTGCCAGCAGCGAGCTACGGACACGTTCCTACGAGCAGTACTTC | CASSELRTRSYEQYF
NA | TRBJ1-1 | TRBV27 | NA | TGTGCCAGCAGTCCAAACCCCCAGGGCCGCCCACAAACTTTCTTT | CASSPNPQGRPQTFF
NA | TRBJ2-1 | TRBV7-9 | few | TGTGCAGGAGGGACAGACCCTTCACTGAGCTCCTACAATGAGCAGTTCTTC | CAGGTDPSLSSYNEQFF
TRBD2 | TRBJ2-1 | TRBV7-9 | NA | TGTGCCAGCAGTTACCCCGGGACTACCTTGGGTGAGCAGTTCTTC | CASSYPGTTLGEQFF
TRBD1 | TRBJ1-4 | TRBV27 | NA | TGTGCCAGCAGTCCTCTTGGGACAGGGGTTGAAAAACTGTTTTTT | CASSPLGTGVEKLFF
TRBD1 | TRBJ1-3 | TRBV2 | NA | TGTGCCAGCAGCGAGGGACAGGCTCATTCTGGAAACACCATATATTTT | CASSEGQAHSGNTIYF
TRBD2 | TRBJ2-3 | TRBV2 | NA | TGTGCCAGCAGAGATTCGGGGGGGATGACAGATACGCAGTATTTT | CASRDSGGMTDTQYF
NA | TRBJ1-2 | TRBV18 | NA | TGTGCCAGCTCAGATCCCGGAGCGGGTGGCTACACCTTC | CASSDPGAGGYTF
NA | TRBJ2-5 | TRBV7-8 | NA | TGTGCCAGCAGCACGCCCGACCCCTGGGGGGCCCAGTACTTC | CASSTPDPWGAQYF
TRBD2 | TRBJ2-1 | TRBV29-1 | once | TGCAGCGTTGAACGAGGGTCGGGGGGGATTTATCGCTCCTACAATGAGCAGTTCTTC | CSVERGSGGIYRSYNEQFF
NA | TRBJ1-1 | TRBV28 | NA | TGTGCCAGCAGTTTGGGGGGGAGGGTCGCCACTGAAGCTTTCTTT | CASSLGGRVATEAFF
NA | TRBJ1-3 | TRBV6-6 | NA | TGTGCCAGCAGACACTCTGGAAACACCATATATTTT | CASRHSGNTIYF
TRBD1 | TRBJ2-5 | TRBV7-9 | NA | TGTGCCAGCAGCTTAGACGTGGGGCAGGGGGCGAGGCAGTACTTC | CASSLDVGQGARQYF
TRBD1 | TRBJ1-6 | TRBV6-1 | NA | TGTGCCAGCAGTGACAGGGGGCTTGATTCACCCCTCCACTTT | CASSDRGLDSPLHF
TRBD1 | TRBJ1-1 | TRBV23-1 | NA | TGCGCCAGCAGTCAATCTCATTTTTTAAGGACAGGAAGGACTGAAGCTTTCTTT | CASSQSHFLRTGRTEAFF
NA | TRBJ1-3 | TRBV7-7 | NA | TGTGCCAGCAGCTTAGGTCCCCAGGACACCATATATTTT | CASSLGPQDTIYF
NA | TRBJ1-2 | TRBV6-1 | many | TGTGCCAGCAGTGCAGACAGTGGACGTGGCTACACCTTC | CASSADSGRGYTF
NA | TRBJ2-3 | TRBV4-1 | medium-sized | TGCGCCAGCAGCCGATCTCCGGAGATAGCCCAAGATACGCAGTATTTT | CASSRSPEIAQDTQYF
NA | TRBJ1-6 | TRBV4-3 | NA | TGCGCCAGCAGCTCCGACCCAGGGAAGAATTCACCCCTCCACTTT | CASSSDPGKNSPLHF